The source of this T cell receptor (beta chain) is a study of blood T cells in healthy people across ages. Study information: About one barcoded beta molecule per two T cells came from capture by template switching.

As to this clonotype: Its cognate antigen is unknown.

Study-wide points: A roughly linear age-dependent decrease characterized TCR beta diversity per million T cells. Naive T cell percentage showed a strong correlation with the diversity of TCR beta.

Alongside a J-beta primer mix, a sample-barcoded 5' primer served in a second PCR lasting 7 to 11 cycles. TCRdb passed the 5' RACE reads through MiXCR, listing each CDR3 protein once. The data contain 720,000 or so distinct CDR3 sequences, approximately 40% of them singletons. The source material was blood. This sequence originates from a man older than 75 in good health.

This CDR3 reads CSVDTAGQVSTDTQYF. The CDR3 bases are TGCAGCGTTGACACCGCCGGACAGGTTAGCACAGATACGCAGTATTTT. This chain links TRBV29-1 with TRBJ2-3, with 7 bases fitting TRBD1. The trim removed 3 bases at V and 0 bases at J, leaving 9 bases unmatched. Germline assignment: CDR1 SQVTM and CDR2 ANQGSEA. The CDR3 has 16 amino acids.